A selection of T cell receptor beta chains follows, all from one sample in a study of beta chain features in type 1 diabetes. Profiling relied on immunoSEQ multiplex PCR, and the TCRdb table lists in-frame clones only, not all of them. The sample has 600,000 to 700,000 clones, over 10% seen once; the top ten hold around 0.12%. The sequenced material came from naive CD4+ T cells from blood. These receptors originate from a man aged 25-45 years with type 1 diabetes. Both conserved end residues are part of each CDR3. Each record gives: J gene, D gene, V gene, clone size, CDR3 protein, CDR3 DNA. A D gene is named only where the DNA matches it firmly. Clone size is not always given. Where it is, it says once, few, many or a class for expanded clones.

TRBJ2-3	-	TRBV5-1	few	CASRGRGNTDTQYF	TGCGCCAGCAGAGGACGGGGGAACACAGATACGCAGTATTTT
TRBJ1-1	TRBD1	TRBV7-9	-	CASTSTGESTEAFF	TGTGCCTCAACCTCAACAGGGGAGAGCACTGAAGCTTTCTTT
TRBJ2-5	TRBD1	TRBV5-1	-	CASSSLGQGAGGTQYF	TGCGCCAGCAGCTCCCTGGGACAGGGGGCCGGTGGGACCCAGTACTTC
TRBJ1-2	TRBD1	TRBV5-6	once	CASSPTAGTALGYGYTF	TGTGCCAGCAGCCCCACCGCCGGGACAGCATTAGGGTATGGCTACACCTTC
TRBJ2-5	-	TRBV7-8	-	CASSPAWRSLGETQYF	TGTGCCAGCAGCCCCGCCTGGCGGAGCCTAGGGGAGACCCAGTACTTC
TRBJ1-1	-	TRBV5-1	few	CASSQGQNTEAFF	TGCGCCAGCAGCCAGGGACAGAACACTGAAGCTTTCTTT
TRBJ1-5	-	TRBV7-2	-	CASSRGQGSNQPQHF	TGTGCCAGCAGTCGGGGGCAGGGTAGCAATCAGCCCCAGCATTTT
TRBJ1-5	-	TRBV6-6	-	CASSFQAYQPQHF	TGTGCCAGCAGTTTTCAGGCTTATCAGCCCCAGCATTTT
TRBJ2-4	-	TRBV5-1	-	CASSPQTATPAGIQYF	TGCGCCAGCAGCCCGCAGACAGCCACTCCGGCGGGCATTCAGTACTTC
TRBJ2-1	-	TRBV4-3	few	CASSEPNNEQFF	TGCGCCAGCAGCGAGCCAAACAATGAGCAGTTCTTC
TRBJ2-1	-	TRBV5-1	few	CASSFLGAGNEQFF	TGCGCCAGCAGCTTCTTGGGGGCGGGGAATGAGCAGTTCTTC
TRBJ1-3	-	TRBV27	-	CASSLQGSAGNTIYF	TGTGCCAGCAGTCTACAGGGTTCCGCTGGAAACACCATATATTTT
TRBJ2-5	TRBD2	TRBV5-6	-	CASSALWTSGGQAQYF	TGTGCCAGCAGCGCGTTATGGACTAGCGGGGGACAGGCCCAGTACTTC
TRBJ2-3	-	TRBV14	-	CASSPRQGLADTQYF	TGTGCCAGCAGCCCCAGGCAGGGGTTGGCAGATACGCAGTATTTT
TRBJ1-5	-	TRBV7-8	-	CASSMGAGPDQPQHF	TGTGCCAGCAGTATGGGCGCAGGGCCGGATCAGCCCCAGCATTTT
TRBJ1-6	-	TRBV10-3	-	CAISESETGFGNSPLHF	TGTGCCATCAGTGAGTCGGAAACTGGTTTCGGGAATTCACCCCTCCACTTT
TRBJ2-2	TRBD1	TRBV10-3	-	CAISESTGENTGELFF	TGTGCCATCAGTGAGTCGACAGGGGAGAACACCGGGGAGCTGTTTTTT
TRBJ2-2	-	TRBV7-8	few	CASSIGRLGTGELFF	TGTGCCAGCAGCATCGGCCGTTTAGGGACCGGGGAGCTGTTTTTT
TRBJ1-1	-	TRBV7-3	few	CASSPGGGAWTEAFF	TGTGCCAGCAGCCCCGGGGGCGGGGCGTGGACTGAAGCTTTCTTT
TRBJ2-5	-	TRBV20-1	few	CSPDSPSGQYF	TGCAGCCCGGACAGCCCCTCGGGCCAGTACTTC
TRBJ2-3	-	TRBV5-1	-	CASRSRGDTQYF	TGCGCCAGCAGGTCGCGGGGAGATACGCAGTATTTT
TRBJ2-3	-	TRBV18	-	CASSPPGKSFGTDTQYF	TGTGCCAGCTCACCACCGGGGAAGTCTTTCGGCACAGATACGCAGTATTTT
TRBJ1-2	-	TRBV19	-	CASSMGQNYGYTF	TGTGCCAGTAGTATGGGGCAGAACTATGGCTACACCTTC
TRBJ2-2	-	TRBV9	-	CASSVDRVHTGELFF	TGTGCCAGCAGCGTAGACAGGGTACACACCGGGGAGCTGTTTTTT
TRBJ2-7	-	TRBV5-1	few	CASSLGFHEQYF	TGCGCCAGCAGCTTGGGCTTCCACGAGCAGTACTTC
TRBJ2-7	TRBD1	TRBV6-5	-	CASSAGTGSEQYF	TGTGCCAGCAGTGCCGGGACAGGGAGCGAGCAGTACTTC
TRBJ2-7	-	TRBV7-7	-	CASSQGAGSSYEQYF	TGTGCCAGCAGCCAAGGGGCAGGGAGCTCCTACGAGCAGTACTTC
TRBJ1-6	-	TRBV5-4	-	CASSQGVLRSPLHF	TGCGCCAGCAGCCAAGGAGTTCTAAGATCACCCCTCCACTTT
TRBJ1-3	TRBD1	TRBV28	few	CASSSREGAFGNTIYF	TGTGCCAGCAGTTCCCGGGAGGGGGCCTTTGGAAACACCATATATTTT
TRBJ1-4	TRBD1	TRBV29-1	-	CSGAGGTNEKLFF	TGCAGCGGTGCAGGGGGGACTAATGAAAAACTGTTTTTT
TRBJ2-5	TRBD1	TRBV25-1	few	CASSEYLAGGGETQYF	TGTGCCAGCAGTGAATATCTAGCAGGGGGCGGTGAGACCCAGTACTTC
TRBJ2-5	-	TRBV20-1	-	CSARVSETQYF	TGCAGTGCTAGAGTATCAGAGACCCAGTACTTC
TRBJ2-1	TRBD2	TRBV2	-	CASSPGLAAYNEQFF	TGTGCCAGCAGTCCGGGACTAGCGGCTTACAATGAGCAGTTCTTC
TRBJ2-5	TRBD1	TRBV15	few	CATSIYPGQHYQETQYF	TGTGCCACCAGCATATATCCGGGACAGCATTACCAAGAGACCCAGTACTTC
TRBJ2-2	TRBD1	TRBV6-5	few	CASSYWGTGITGELFF	TGTGCCAGCAGTTACTGGGGGACAGGGATCACCGGGGAGCTGTTTTTT
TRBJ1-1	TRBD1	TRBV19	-	CASGTGGNTEAFF	TGTGCCAGTGGGACAGGGGGTAACACTGAAGCTTTCTTT
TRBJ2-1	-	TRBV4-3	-	CASSQDRGLTYNEQFF	TGCGCCAGCAGCCAAGACAGGGGTCTAACCTACAATGAGCAGTTCTTC
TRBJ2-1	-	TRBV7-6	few	CASSLKGNIPYNEQFF	TGTGCCAGCAGCTTAAAGGGAAACATCCCCTACAATGAGCAGTTCTTC
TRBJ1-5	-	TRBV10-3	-	CAISEGQGGQPQHF	TGTGCCATCAGTGAGGGCCAGGGCGGACAGCCCCAGCATTTT
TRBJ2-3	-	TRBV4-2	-	CASSTLLYGGLTDTQYF	TGTGCCAGCAGCACTCTGCTCTACGGCGGCCTCACAGATACGCAGTATTTT
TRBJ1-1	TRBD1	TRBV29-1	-	CSVAGTGVNTEAFF	TGCAGCGTCGCCGGGACAGGGGTGAACACTGAAGCTTTCTTT
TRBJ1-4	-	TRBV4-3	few	CASSQAGVNEKLFF	TGCGCCAGCAGCCAAGCAGGGGTTAATGAAAAACTGTTTTTT
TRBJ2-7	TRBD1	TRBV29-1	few	CSVERRAQGASITYEQYF	TGCAGCGTTGAAAGGAGGGCCCAGGGGGCCAGTATCACCTACGAGCAGTACTTC
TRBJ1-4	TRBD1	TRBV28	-	CATEGALNEKLFF	TGTGCCACCGAGGGGGCCCTTAATGAAAAACTGTTTTTT
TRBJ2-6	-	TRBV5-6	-	CASSLDVSGANVLTF	TGTGCCAGCAGCTTGGATGTCTCTGGGGCCAACGTCCTGACTTTC
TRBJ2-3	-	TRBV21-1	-	CASSNRQGRVSTDTQYF	TGTGCCAGCAGCAACCGACAGGGGCGGGTGAGCACAGATACGCAGTATTTT
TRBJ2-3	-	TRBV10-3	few	CAISSPQRADTQYF	TGTGCCATCAGCTCCCCCCAACGAGCAGATACGCAGTATTTT
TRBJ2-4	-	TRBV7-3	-	CASSSLPGQGIQYF	TGTGCCAGCAGCTCCCTTCCGGGACAAGGAATTCAGTACTTC
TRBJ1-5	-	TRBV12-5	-	CASGSGDQPQHF	TGTGCTAGTGGTTCAGGGGATCAGCCCCAGCATTTT
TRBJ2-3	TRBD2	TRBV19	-	CASSTRGGPRTDTQYF	TGTGCCAGTAGTACCCGCGGGGGGCCCCGCACAGATACGCAGTATTTT
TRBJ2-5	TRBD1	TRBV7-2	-	CASSLQMNRGKTQYF	TGTGCCAGCAGCTTACAAATGAACAGGGGGAAGACCCAGTACTTC
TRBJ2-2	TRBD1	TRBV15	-	CATSSPGQGNTGELFF	TGTGCCACCAGCTCCCCGGGACAGGGGAACACCGGGGAGCTGTTTTTT
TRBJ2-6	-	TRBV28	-	CASSRWGVSSGANVLTF	TGTGCCAGCAGCAGGTGGGGAGTGAGCTCTGGGGCCAACGTCCTGACTTTC